A selection of T cell receptor beta chains follows, all from one sample in a study of technical replicates of blood from a few donors. Repertoires were generated with immunoSEQ multiplex PCR, while TCRdb's copy carries only in-frame clones and drops some. The data hold 84,000 or so clones, with about 95% observed a single time. What was sequenced was T cells isolated from PBMCs. All receptors come from a human donor in good health. The CDR3 runs from the conserved cysteine through the conserved F or W.

v_call cdr3_length cdr3_aa
TRBV7-6 15 CASSSGQGERTEAFF
TRBV5-4 16 CASSLIPQGAHYGYTF
TRBV11-3 14 CASSLAAGPYEQYF
TRBV7-3 19 CASSLRLGGTLSGANVLTF
TRBV6-5 11 CASSSKMSLFF
TRBV9 13 CASSVGGLNEQFF
TRBV4-1 15 CASIGEPSPYNEQFF
TRBV28 11 CATWGAETQYF
TRBV10-3 15 CAISETTSSYNEQFF
TRBV18 14 CASSLLNSYNEQFF
TRBV27 15 CASSLWGTGYQPQHF
TRBV19 15 CASTPTGVGNQPQHF
TRBV19 14 CATTSGGGTDTQYF
TRBV6-5 14 CASSKGTDYNEQFF
TRBV5-1 16 CASSLERGGRSTEAFF
TRBV6-5 14 CASAGGLNRDEQFF
TRBV15 14 CATADSLSSYEQYF
TRBV9 14 CASSSGTDLYGYTF
TRBV13 15 CASSLGLAAEYEQYF
TRBV7-9 16 CASKGDGDRGLGEQFF
TRBV4-1 20 CASSLHSLAGGPGSYNEQFF
TRBV6-5 13 CASSRHLAYEQYF
TRBV7-8 16 CASSITGFWPGTEAFF
TRBV5-4 12 CASSLSGNTIYF
TRBV15 12 CATSKGVGELFF
TRBV15 15 CATSGTGGHNSPLHF
TRBV19 15 CASSIAQDRVAGYTF
TRBV11-3 16 CASSLGTSVASSGQYF
TRBV9 13 CASSVANVHEQFF
TRBV7-3 12 CASSLIQNELFF
TRBV4-1 16 CASSQDHGRRGEKLFF